Presented here are 8 T cell receptor beta chains from one specimen sequenced in a study of blood T cell repertoires in COVID-19. Profiling relied on immunoSEQ multiplex PCR, and the TCRdb table lists in-frame clones only, not all of them. The sample includes 200,000 or so clones, 80% to 90% of them seen just once. Sequenced material: peripheral blood. The source is a man aged 50 to 60 with acute or convalescent COVID-19.

This rearrangement joins TRBV15 to TRBJ2-7; TRBD1 might be the D (6 bases). Looked up from germline, CDR1 is LNHNV and CDR2 is YYDKDF (reference sequence). The CDR3 sequence is 14 residues long. V lost 4 bases, J lost 0 bases, and 10 bases lay in between. CDR3 coding DNA: TGTGCCACCAGCACCCGGGACACCTCCTACGAGCAGTACTTC. Its protein is CATSTRDTSYEQYF.

The CDR3 reads CASSPLVGPNTEAFF. The CDR3 nucleotides are TGTGCCAGCAGCCCCCTTGTGGGGCCCAACACTGAAGCTTTCTTT. The chain links TRBV11-2 to TRBJ1-1, with a tentative D call TRBD1 (5 bases). Germline loops: CDR1 SGHAT, CDR2 FQNNGV. Trimming pared 5 bases from V and 2 bases from J, leaving 15 bases between. The CDR3 is 15 amino acids.

The chain recombines TRBV6-5 with TRBJ2-5; the match to TRBD2 covers 9 bases. Trimming removed 2 bases from V and 2 bases from J; junction bases left unmatched: 6. This CDR3 spans 16 amino acids. Per the germline V gene, CDR1 is MNHEY and CDR2 is SVGAGI. The CDR3 nucleotides read TGTGCCAGCAGTTACGCGGCGGGGGGGCATCAAGAGACCCAGTACTTC. Translating gives CASSYAAGGHQETQYF.

V is TRBV18 and J is TRBJ1-6; D may be TRBD1 (6 bases). Looked up from germline, CDR1 is KGHSH and CDR2 is LQKENI. CDR3 length: 14 amino acids. Trimming shortened V by 3 bases and J by 8 bases, and 11 bases separated the two germline ends. The CDR3, as DNA: TGTGCCAGCTCACCCAGGGGAATCGATTCACCCCTCCACTTT. This codes for CASSPRGIDSPLHF. The entire variable domain, with the rest obtained from reference TRBV18 and TRBJ1-6, is as follows: NAGVMQNPRHLVRRRGQEARLRCSPMKGHSHVYWYRQLPEEGLKFMVYLQKENIIDESGMPKERFSAEFPKEGPSILRIQQVVRGDSAAYFCASSPRGIDSPLHFGNGTRLTVT.

V gene TRBV12-3 or TRBV12-4 combines with J gene TRBJ1-2; D perhaps matches TRBD1 (6 bases). Trimming left V 5 bases short and J 2 bases short, with 9 bases between. The CDR3 extends over 13 amino acids. The CDR3 DNA sequence: TGTGCCAGCAGTGAGGACAGAAACTATGGCTACACCTTC. This codes for CASSEDRNYGYTF.

This chain uses TRBV3-1 (or the pseudogene TRBV3-2) with TRBJ1-1, with TRBD1 as a possible D gene (5 bases). This CDR3 is 14 amino acids long. CDR1 and CDR2 (germline): LGHDT, YNNKEL (reference sequence). The V end lost 4 bases, the J end lost 0 bases, and 9 bases lay between the germline ends. Here the CDR3 reads CASSLSTVNTEAFF. As DNA, the CDR3 is TGTGCCAGCAGCCTCTCGACAGTGAACACTGAAGCTTTCTTT.

This clone has just one count. V gene TRBV29-1 combines with J gene TRBJ1-3; weak D call: TRBD1 (6 bases). V lost 7 bases and J 0 bases, leaving 13 bases between the germline ends. From germline, CDR1 is SQVTM and CDR2 ANQGSEA. The length of the CDR3 is 14 residues. CDR3 protein: CSAVGQNSGNTIYF. The CDR3 DNA sequence: TGCAGCGCGGTAGGACAGAACTCTGGAAACACCATATATTTT.

V and J are TRBV7-8 and TRBJ1-2; 8 nucleotides match TRBD1. The germline CDR1 and CDR2 sequences are SGHVS and FQNEAQ. The CDR3 totals 16 residues. Trimming took 4 bases from V and 0 from J; bases not matched to a gene: 7. This chain's CDR3 is CASSSQGARTNYGYTF. The CDR3 region has the DNA TGTGCCAGCAGCTCGCAGGGGGCCCGGACTAACTATGGCTACACCTTC.